Sequencing of this T cell receptor (beta chain) was carried out in a study of T cell responses to AZD1222 COVID-19 vaccine listed by TCRdb under 2021. Regarding the study in general: TCR sequencing covered 230 or so trial participants: 200 to 220 given two doses of AZD1222 and some 25 given two doses of MenACWY control vaccine. Enrollment into the trials was organized by age into subgroups of 18-55, 56-69 and 70-plus years, and those subgroups contained roughly 150, 30 and 60 TCR-sequenced participants, respectively. The full study reports these points: The 56-69-year group was small, and its depth increase did not reach significance, likely because of low power. Only five to seven AZD1222 recipients were SARS-CoV-2 seropositive at baseline, limiting conclusions about previously exposed vaccinees. The whole spike protein was spanned by vaccine-associated CD4 TCRs, and dominant responses were seen in regions 160-218 and 743-854. Nearly half of unique spike-specific TCRs reportedly recognized epitopes outside regions mutated in the B.1.351 and B.1.1.7 variants. A significant rise in spike-specific TCR breadth and depth was observed after two AZD1222 doses relative to day 0 and relative to MenACWY recipients. Participants were mostly white British and included more females than males, and it was suggested by the authors that clonal diversity may have been underestimated. Because no day 14 peak-response samples were available, repertoires were characterized only after the peak T cell response.

In light of the paper, this sample's time point label describes: about 28 days (+/-7) after the second vaccine dose. AZD1222 recipients whose second dose came at about 4 weeks and those whose second dose came at about 12 weeks were combined into one group, since spike-specific TCR depth and breadth did not differ between the two schedules. Vaccinee samples came from UK trials COV001 and COV002, including a single-blind randomized controlled phase 2/3 trial of AZD1222 (ChAdOx1 nCoV-19) in healthy adults. For TCRbeta chain sequencing, PBMC samples were collected from trial participants at day 0 and at day 28 after the second dose. A word on this clone: No cognate antigen has been identified for it. Nothing much larger sits one base from this clone, and base qualities are not available.

The CDR3 regions of human TCRbeta chains were analyzed by immunosequencing. As for the authors' bioinformatics: Repertoire TCRs were checked for matches against a reference library of SARS-CoV-2-specific TCRs that had been generated using the MIRA antigen-specificity platform. Breadth was defined as the fraction of unique TCRs that were SARS-CoV-2-associated. Depth was defined as the fraction of total T cells that were SARS-CoV-2-associated. Using the MIRA data, each spike-specific TCR was mapped to the spike region that the TCR reacts to and placed in a CD4 or CD8 class. Log10-transformed breadth and depth values were compared by one-way ANOVA with Sidak's multiple comparisons tests. The clones in this table, taken by TCRdb from immuneACCESS, are in-frame only. Not every clone is retained; where verified, under half of the shortfall comes from an unresolved V gene, and the cause of the rest is unknown. V, J and clone size are those of that table, while D and trimming were read from the DNA. Counted in this sample were more than 70,000 clones; about 91% of them appeared once. Clones ranked in the top ten supply more than 25% of the sample.

The material was peripheral blood, obtained 28 days after the second AZD1222 dose. The clonotype was recovered from an adult who received the AZD1222 COVID-19 vaccine.

The CDR3 has the sequence CASSSTDSANEKLFF. At the DNA level, the sequence is TGTGCCAGCAGTTCTACGGACAGTGCAAATGAAAAACTGTTTTTT. Rearrangement joined TRBV6-5 to TRBJ1-4; a weak D assignment points to TRBD1 (6 bases agree). Spanning cysteine to phenylalanine, the CDR3 consists of 15 amino acids. Just CDR3 DNA is preserved here, 45 bases in frame from base 1. A distance of 14 bases separates the germline ends of V and J, which lose 4 bases and 5 bases respectively. Taken from the germline V gene, the CDR1 and CDR2 loops are MNHEY and SVGAGI.